This T cell receptor beta chain was captured by sequencing in a study of regulatory T cells in long-lasting Graves disease. Through Arm-PCR of CDR3 regions and iRepertoire HTBI primers, TCR beta libraries were built. Via MiXCR, TCRdb re-called the multiplex PCR reads, giving one row per CDR3 protein. The sample yields approximately 480,000 distinct CDR3 sequences, roughly 16% seen once. The ends were cut back, 1 base at V and 2 bases at J, with 9 bases in the middle. The V gene's germline CDR1 is SGHTA and CDR2 FQGNSA. This CDR3 spans 14 amino acids. Described time point: newly diagnosed GD, antithyroid drugs for less than 3 months. PBMCs provided the RNA from which the TCR library was made. There are many counts of this clonotype. These same data were also listed under a study on T cells in Graves' hyperthyroidism and ophthalmopathy. That study adds: HTBI primers were employed in a first-round RT-PCR of the TCR CDR3.

The sequenced sample was peripheral blood mononuclear cells (PBMCs), obtained at new diagnosis, from a patient treated with antithyroid drugs. The receptor comes from a man between 40 and 49 years old with Graves disease. The J gene is TRBJ2-7, the V gene TRBV7-2; D is possibly TRBD2 (6 bases). DNA of the CDR3: TGTGCCAGCAGCTTAGTGGGACTGCCCTACGAGCAGTACTTC. This codes for CASSLVGLPYEQYF.